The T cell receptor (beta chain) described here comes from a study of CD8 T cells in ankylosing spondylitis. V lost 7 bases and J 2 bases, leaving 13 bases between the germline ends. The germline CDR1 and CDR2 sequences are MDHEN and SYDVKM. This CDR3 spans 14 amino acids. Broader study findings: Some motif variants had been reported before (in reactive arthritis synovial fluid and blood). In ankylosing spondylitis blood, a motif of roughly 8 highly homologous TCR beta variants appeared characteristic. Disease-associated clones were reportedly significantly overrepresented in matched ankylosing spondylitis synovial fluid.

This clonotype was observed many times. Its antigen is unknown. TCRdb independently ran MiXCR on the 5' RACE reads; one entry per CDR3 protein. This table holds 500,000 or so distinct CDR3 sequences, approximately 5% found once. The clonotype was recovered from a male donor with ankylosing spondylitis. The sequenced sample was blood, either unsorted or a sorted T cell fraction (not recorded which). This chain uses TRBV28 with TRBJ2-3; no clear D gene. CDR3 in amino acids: CASTLGGDTDTQYF. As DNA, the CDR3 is TGTGCCAGCACCTTAGGTGGGGACACAGATACGCAGTATTTT.